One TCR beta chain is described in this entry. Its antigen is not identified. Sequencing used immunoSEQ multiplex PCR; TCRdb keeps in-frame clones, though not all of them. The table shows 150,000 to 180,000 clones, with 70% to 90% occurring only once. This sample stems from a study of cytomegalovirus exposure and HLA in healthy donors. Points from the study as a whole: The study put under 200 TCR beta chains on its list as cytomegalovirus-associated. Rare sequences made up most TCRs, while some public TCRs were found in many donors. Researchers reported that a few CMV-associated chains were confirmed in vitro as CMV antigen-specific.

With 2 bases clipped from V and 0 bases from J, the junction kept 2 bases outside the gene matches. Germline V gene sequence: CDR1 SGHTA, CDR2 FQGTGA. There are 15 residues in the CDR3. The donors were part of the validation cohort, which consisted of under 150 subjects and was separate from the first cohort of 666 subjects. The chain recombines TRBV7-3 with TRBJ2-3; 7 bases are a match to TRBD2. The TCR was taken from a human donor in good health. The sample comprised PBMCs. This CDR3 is CASSLAGASTDTQYF. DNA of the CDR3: TGTGCCAGCAGCTTAGCGGGAGCGAGCACAGATACGCAGTATTTT.